These T cell receptor beta chains were read from a single sample in a study of blood T cell repertoires in COVID-19. Assay used: immunoSEQ multiplex PCR; TCRdb lists only in-frame clones, some missing. This sample has about 260,000 clones; about 88% occur once, and the top ten carry approximately 4.3%. The sample consisted of peripheral blood. These receptors were taken from a man between 60 and 70 years old who had recovered from COVID-19. Each CDR3 is given with its conserved first and last residue. Each record gives: clone size, J gene, D gene, V gene, CDR3 protein, CDR3 DNA. A D gene is named only where the DNA matches it firmly. The size field is filled for only some rows; it gives once, few, many or a size class.

NA	TRBJ2-5	TRBD1	TRBV3-1/TRBV3-2	CASSRRTGGETQYF	TGTGCCAGCAGCCGTCGGACAGGGGGAGAGACCCAGTACTTC
NA	TRBJ1-3	NA	TRBV9	CASSPPAGNTIYF	TGTGCCAGCAGCCCCCCGGCTGGAAACACCATATATTTT
NA	TRBJ1-2	NA	TRBV12-3/TRBV12-4	CASSRHANYGYTF	TGTGCCAGCAGCCGACACGCTAACTATGGCTACACCTTC
NA	TRBJ1-6	NA	TRBV2	CASMERGSYNSPLHF	TGTGCCAGCATGGAACGGGGTTCCTATAATTCACCCCTCCACTTT
NA	TRBJ1-4	NA	TRBV6-6	CASSLAGNEKLFF	TGTGCCAGCAGTTTGGCGGGAAATGAAAAACTGTTTTTT
NA	TRBJ2-7	TRBD1	TRBV7-9	CASRGTGVYEQYF	TGTGCCAGCAGGGGGACAGGGGTTTACGAGCAGTACTTC
NA	TRBJ1-1	NA	TRBV7-9	CASSLLTGNTEAFF	TGTGCCAGCAGCTTACTGACGGGGAACACTGAAGCTTTCTTT
NA	TRBJ2-5	NA	TRBV5-1	CASSLSGLQETQYF	TGCGCCAGCAGCTTGTCGGGACTCCAAGAGACCCAGTACTTC
NA	TRBJ1-1	NA	TRBV6-5	CASRRQTVNTEAFF	TGTGCCAGCAGACGGCAGACTGTGAACACTGAAGCTTTCTTT
NA	TRBJ2-5	TRBD1	TRBV3-1/TRBV3-2	CASSPRDREETQYF	TGTGCCAGCAGCCCCAGGGACAGGGAAGAGACCCAGTACTTC
NA	TRBJ2-5	NA	TRBV6-5	CASADAGARETQYF	TGTGCCAGCGCCGACGCGGGGGCTCGAGAGACCCAGTACTTC
NA	TRBJ2-7	TRBD2	TRBV4-2	CASSDGTSREQYF	TGTGCCAGCAGCGACGGGACTAGTCGGGAGCAGTACTTC
NA	TRBJ2-3	TRBD1	TRBV7-6	CASSWTGGLTDTQYF	TGTGCCAGCAGCTGGACAGGGGGGCTAACAGATACGCAGTATTTT
NA	TRBJ2-5	TRBD2	TRBV9	CASSEGSGLVFVETQYF	TGTGCCAGCAGCGAAGGATCGGGACTAGTTTTCGTGGAGACCCAGTACTTC
NA	TRBJ2-7	NA	TRBV27	CASSFGGALTYEQYF	TGTGCCAGCAGTTTTGGGGGGGCCTTAACCTACGAGCAGTACTTC
NA	TRBJ1-3	TRBD1	TRBV5-6	CASNSDRGKGAGNTIYF	TGTGCCAGCAACTCGGACAGGGGCAAAGGGGCTGGAAACACCATATATTTT
NA	TRBJ1-2	TRBD1	TRBV9	CASSAPGQENYGYTF	TGTGCCAGCAGCGCCCCGGGACAGGAGAACTATGGCTACACCTTC
NA	TRBJ1-6	TRBD1	TRBV6-5	CASSYSGQGNSPLHF	TGTGCCAGCAGTTACTCGGGACAGGGAAATTCACCCCTCCACTTT
NA	TRBJ1-2	NA	TRBV19	CASSRDSRYGYTF	TGTGCCAGTAGCCGAGACAGTCGCTATGGCTACACCTTC
NA	TRBJ2-7	NA	TRBV4-2	CASSQFTGYEQYF	TGTGCCAGCAGCCAGTTTACAGGGTACGAGCAGTACTTC
few	TRBJ1-5	NA	TRBV19	CASTYGQRNQPQHF	TGTGCCAGTACCTACGGACAACGCAATCAGCCCCAGCATTTT
NA	TRBJ2-7	NA	TRBV5-4	CASSLDRVMNYEQYF	TGTGCCAGCAGCTTGGATCGGGTGATGAACTACGAGCAGTACTTC
NA	TRBJ1-1	NA	TRBV6-1	CASSEALETNHPNTEAFF	TGTGCCAGCAGTGAAGCTTTAGAGACAAACCACCCGAACACTGAAGCTTTCTTT
NA	TRBJ1-2	NA	TRBV19	CASSEVMGARGYTF	TGTGCCAGTAGTGAGGTGATGGGGGCGCGTGGCTACACCTTC
NA	TRBJ2-7	NA	TRBV6-6	CASSRGARDEQYF	TGTGCCAGCAGTCGGGGGGCCCGGGACGAGCAGTACTTC
NA	TRBJ2-2	NA	TRBV9	CASSVSHGAGELFF	TGTGCCAGCAGCGTAAGTCACGGTGCCGGGGAGCTGTTTTTT
NA	TRBJ1-3	TRBD1	TRBV4-1	CASSQVPQTGIAGNTIYF	TGCGCCAGCAGCCAAGTCCCCCAGACAGGGATTGCTGGAAACACCATATATTTT
NA	TRBJ1-2	TRBD1	TRBV25-1	CASRLTGDRSYTF	TGTGCCAGCAGACTAACAGGGGACCGAAGCTACACCTTC
NA	TRBJ2-1	TRBD2	TRBV5-4	CASSSRTSGYNEQFF	TGTGCCAGCAGCTCTCGGACTAGCGGCTACAATGAGCAGTTCTTC
NA	TRBJ2-7	NA	TRBV3-1/TRBV3-2	CASSQDPHSYEQYF	TGTGCCAGCAGCCAAGATCCACACTCCTACGAGCAGTACTTC
NA	TRBJ2-5	TRBD1	TRBV5-1	CASSLRDRAQTQYF	TGCGCCAGCAGCCTCCGGGACAGGGCGCAGACCCAGTACTTC
NA	TRBJ1-2	TRBD1	TRBV19	CASSTTGTNYGYTF	TGTGCCAGTAGTACGACAGGGACTAACTATGGCTACACCTTC
NA	TRBJ2-5	TRBD2	TRBV25-1	CASSDGPLAGGETQYF	TGTGCCAGCAGTGATGGCCCTCTAGCGGGGGGTGAGACCCAGTACTTC
NA	TRBJ2-2	TRBD2	TRBV29-1	CSVKRGGLSGELFF	TGCAGCGTTAAGCGGGGGGGCCTTTCCGGGGAGCTGTTTTTT
NA	TRBJ1-5	TRBD1	TRBV7-8	CASSLRTGKNQPQHF	TGTGCCAGCAGCTTAAGGACAGGGAAGAATCAGCCCCAGCATTTT
few	TRBJ2-1	TRBD2	TRBV7-7	CASSLVTSGGYNEQFF	TGTGCTAGCAGCTTAGTGACTAGCGGGGGATACAATGAGCAGTTCTTC
NA	TRBJ1-6	TRBD1	TRBV6-2/TRBV6-3	CASSSRGPDSPLHF	TGTGCCAGCAGTTCCAGGGGGCCAGATTCACCCCTCCACTTT
NA	TRBJ1-1	NA	TRBV27	CASSLETGLATEAFF	TGTGCCAGCAGTTTAGAAACAGGGTTGGCCACTGAAGCTTTCTTT
NA	TRBJ1-6	TRBD1	TRBV4-1	CASSQDHRGPVNSPLHF	TGCGCCAGCAGCCAGGATCACAGGGGGCCGGTGAATTCACCCCTCCACTTT
NA	TRBJ2-2	NA	TRBV9	CASSVESALAGELFF	TGTGCCAGCAGCGTAGAGAGCGCGCTAGCCGGGGAGCTGTTTTTT
NA	TRBJ2-4	TRBD1	TRBV3-1/TRBV3-2	CASSQSIGTGKSKNIQYF	TGTGCCAGCAGCCAAAGTATAGGGACAGGGAAATCCAAAAACATTCAGTACTTC
once	TRBJ1-1	TRBD1	TRBV9	CASSPGTGGNTEAFF	TGTGCCAGCAGCCCGGGGACAGGGGGCAACACTGAAGCTTTCTTT
NA	TRBJ2-7	TRBD1	TRBV29-1	CSVGQGNYEQYF	TGCAGCGTAGGACAGGGAAACTACGAGCAGTACTTC
NA	TRBJ1-1	NA	TRBV14	CASSPRGRSEAFF	TGTGCCAGCAGCCCCCGAGGGAGATCTGAAGCTTTCTTT
NA	TRBJ2-3	TRBD1	TRBV19	CASSTWTGGTDTQYF	TGTGCCAGTAGTACCTGGACAGGAGGCACAGATACGCAGTATTTT